This is a list of T cell receptor beta chains from one sample in a study of blood T cell repertoires in COVID-19. The method was immunoSEQ multiplex PCR; TCRdb's version includes in-frame clones alone and lacks a portion of them. The sample records about 480,000 clones, 70% to 90% being singletons. The sequencing input was peripheral blood. The receptors were gathered from a woman in her forties or fifties with COVID-19, enrolled during active disease. Each CDR3 is given with its conserved first and last residue. Fields, in order: CDR3 length, J gene, V gene, clone size, D gene, CDR3 DNA, CDR3 protein. The D gene is left open where the match is weak. Rows give clone size only sometimes, using once, few, many, or a class for an expanded clone.

CDR3 length: 14
J gene: TRBJ2-2
V gene: TRBV5-4
clone size: -
D gene: -
CDR3 DNA: TGTGCCAGCAGCTTGGCAGCAGGGGCCGGGGAGCTGTTTTTT
CDR3 protein: CASSLAAGAGELFF

CDR3 length: 15
J gene: TRBJ1-5
V gene: TRBV30
clone size: -
D gene: -
CDR3 DNA: TGTGCCTGGAGTGTAAGGGGGGGTAGCAATCAGCCCCAGCATTTT
CDR3 protein: CAWSVRGGSNQPQHF

CDR3 length: 12
J gene: TRBJ2-1
V gene: TRBV12-5
clone size: -
D gene: TRBD2
CDR3 DNA: TGTGCTAGTGGCCCCAGACTAGCGGAGCAGTTCTTC
CDR3 protein: CASGPRLAEQFF

CDR3 length: 14
J gene: TRBJ1-2
V gene: TRBV3-1/TRBV3-2
clone size: -
D gene: TRBD1
CDR3 DNA: TGTGCCAGCAGCCGACCGGGACAGGACTATGGCTACACCTTC
CDR3 protein: CASSRPGQDYGYTF

CDR3 length: 15
J gene: TRBJ2-5
V gene: TRBV2
clone size: -
D gene: TRBD2
CDR3 DNA: TGTGCCAGCAGTATTAGCGGGGGGCTCCAAGAGACCCAGTACTTC
CDR3 protein: CASSISGGLQETQYF

CDR3 length: 17
J gene: TRBJ2-3
V gene: TRBV7-9
clone size: -
D gene: TRBD2
CDR3 DNA: TGTGCCAGCAGCCCTTGGGCGGGAGGCGGGGGTGCAGATACGCAGTATTTT
CDR3 protein: CASSPWAGGGGADTQYF

CDR3 length: 15
J gene: TRBJ2-7
V gene: TRBV5-1
clone size: -
D gene: -
CDR3 DNA: TGCGCCAGCAGCTTGGGGGGCAGGGGAGTCAGCGAGCAGTACTTC
CDR3 protein: CASSLGGRGVSEQYF

CDR3 length: 11
J gene: TRBJ1-2
V gene: TRBV29-1
clone size: -
D gene: -
CDR3 DNA: TGCAGCGTTGAGGGGCTCAGTGGCTACACCTTC
CDR3 protein: CSVEGLSGYTF

CDR3 length: 15
J gene: TRBJ2-2
V gene: TRBV30
clone size: -
D gene: TRBD2
CDR3 DNA: TGTGCCTGGAGGAAGCGGGGGGGCGACACCGGGGAGCTGTTTTTT
CDR3 protein: CAWRKRGGDTGELFF

CDR3 length: 18
J gene: TRBJ1-4
V gene: TRBV5-8
clone size: once
D gene: TRBD1
CDR3 DNA: TGTGCCAGCAGCCCCCGGGACAGGGGCCATGCGGGGCACGAAAAACTGTTTTTT
CDR3 protein: CASSPRDRGHAGHEKLFF

CDR3 length: 12
J gene: TRBJ1-1
V gene: TRBV6-5
clone size: -
D gene: -
CDR3 DNA: TGTGCCAGCAGTACACGGGACACTGAAGCTTTCTTT
CDR3 protein: CASSTRDTEAFF

CDR3 length: 15
J gene: TRBJ2-2
V gene: TRBV18
clone size: -
D gene: TRBD2
CDR3 DNA: TGTGCCAGCTCACTGGGACTAGCTCAAACCGGGGAGCTGTTTTTT
CDR3 protein: CASSLGLAQTGELFF

CDR3 length: 18
J gene: TRBJ2-1
V gene: TRBV7-3
clone size: few
D gene: TRBD2
CDR3 DNA: TGTGCCAGCGCCGCCGGGACTAGCGGGGGCCTAGACTACAATGAGCAGTTCTTC
CDR3 protein: CASAAGTSGGLDYNEQFF

CDR3 length: 14
J gene: TRBJ1-2
V gene: TRBV6-5
clone size: -
D gene: -
CDR3 DNA: TGTGCCAGCAGTTACTTGAACAGGGCCAATGGCTACACCTTC
CDR3 protein: CASSYLNRANGYTF

CDR3 length: 14
J gene: TRBJ1-4
V gene: TRBV4-1
clone size: -
D gene: -
CDR3 DNA: TGCGCCAGCAGTGCCAGTGCAACTAATGAAAAACTGTTTTTT
CDR3 protein: CASSASATNEKLFF

CDR3 length: 15
J gene: TRBJ2-7
V gene: TRBV7-3
clone size: -
D gene: -
CDR3 DNA: TGTGCCAGCAGCCCTGACAGGCCAATACCCTACGAGCAGTACTTC
CDR3 protein: CASSPDRPIPYEQYF

CDR3 length: 19
J gene: TRBJ1-6
V gene: TRBV27
clone size: -
D gene: -
CDR3 DNA: TGTGCCAGCAGTTTATCGTTCGGGGGGCAAAGCTCCTATAATTCACCCCTCCACTTT
CDR3 protein: CASSLSFGGQSSYNSPLHF